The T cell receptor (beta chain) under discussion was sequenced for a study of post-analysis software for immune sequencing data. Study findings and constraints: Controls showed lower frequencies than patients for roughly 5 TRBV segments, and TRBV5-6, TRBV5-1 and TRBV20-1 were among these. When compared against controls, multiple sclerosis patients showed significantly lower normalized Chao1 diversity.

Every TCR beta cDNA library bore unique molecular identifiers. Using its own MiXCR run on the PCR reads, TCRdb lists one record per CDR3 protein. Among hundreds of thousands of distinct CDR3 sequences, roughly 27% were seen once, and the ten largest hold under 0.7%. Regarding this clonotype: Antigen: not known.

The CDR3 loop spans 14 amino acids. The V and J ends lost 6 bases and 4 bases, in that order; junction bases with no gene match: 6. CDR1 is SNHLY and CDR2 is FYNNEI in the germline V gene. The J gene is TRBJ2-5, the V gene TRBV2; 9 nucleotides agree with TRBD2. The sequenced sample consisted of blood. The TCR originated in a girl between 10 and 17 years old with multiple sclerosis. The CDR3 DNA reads TGTGCCAGCAGAGCCGGGACTAGCCGAGAGACCCAGTACTTC. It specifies CASRAGTSRETQYF.